This is a list of T cell receptor beta chains from one sample in a study of blood T cell repertoires in COVID-19. The data were produced by immunoSEQ multiplex PCR, yet TCRdb's version contains in-frame clones alone and is incomplete. The data hold some 250,000 clones, with more than 65% observed a single time. The sequenced sample was peripheral blood. Receptors were obtained from a woman younger than 35 with acute or convalescent COVID-19. CDR3s leave out the opening cysteine and the closing phenylalanine or tryptophan. Each record gives: clone size, J gene, V gene, CDR3 protein. Part of the rows lack a size; the others show once, few, many or a class for expanded clones.

clone size: NA
J gene: TRBJ1-4
V gene: TRBV6-5
CDR3 protein: ASSPRVARDEKLF

clone size: NA
J gene: TRBJ2-2
V gene: TRBV5-1
CDR3 protein: ASRSEQITNTGELF

clone size: NA
J gene: TRBJ2-6
V gene: TRBV5-1
CDR3 protein: ASSLSGASGANVLT

clone size: NA
J gene: TRBJ1-5
V gene: TRBV10-3
CDR3 protein: AISTESNQPQH

clone size: NA
J gene: TRBJ2-5
V gene: TRBV7-9
CDR3 protein: ASSSYLAPGETQY

clone size: NA
J gene: TRBJ2-7
V gene: TRBV25-1
CDR3 protein: ASSATGTSGSGYEQY

clone size: NA
J gene: TRBJ1-6
V gene: TRBV4-3
CDR3 protein: ASSQEEGAFSPLH

clone size: NA
J gene: TRBJ2-6
V gene: TRBV9
CDR3 protein: ASSSRKRASGANVLT

clone size: once
J gene: TRBJ2-5
V gene: TRBV2
CDR3 protein: ATHSGATGGETQY

clone size: NA
J gene: TRBJ1-6
V gene: TRBV30
CDR3 protein: AWSPRGGQSPLH

clone size: NA
J gene: TRBJ2-1
V gene: TRBV30
CDR3 protein: AWSTRTSGSSNEQF

clone size: NA
J gene: TRBJ2-7
V gene: TRBV3-1/TRBV3-2
CDR3 protein: ASSPPGYYEQY

clone size: few
J gene: TRBJ1-2
V gene: TRBV29-1
CDR3 protein: SVENSPKTGSFYYGYT

clone size: once
J gene: TRBJ2-2
V gene: TRBV5-4
CDR3 protein: ASTHVPRGSLTGELF

clone size: NA
J gene: TRBJ1-4
V gene: TRBV11-2
CDR3 protein: ASSQRLREKLF

clone size: NA
J gene: TRBJ2-2
V gene: TRBV7-9
CDR3 protein: ASRAQGANNTGELF

clone size: once
J gene: TRBJ2-7
V gene: TRBV12-5
CDR3 protein: ASGFSLVTTLYEQY

clone size: NA
J gene: TRBJ2-7
V gene: TRBV19
CDR3 protein: ASSLEAGFPFEQY

clone size: NA
J gene: TRBJ1-5
V gene: TRBV27
CDR3 protein: ASSSDRGNQPQH

clone size: NA
J gene: TRBJ1-6
V gene: TRBV27
CDR3 protein: ASSQTTGYYNSPLH

clone size: NA
J gene: TRBJ2-7
V gene: TRBV4-2
CDR3 protein: ASSQPQGINEQY

clone size: many
J gene: TRBJ1-5
V gene: TRBV7-2
CDR3 protein: ASSFKAGPPQH

clone size: NA
J gene: TRBJ1-1
V gene: TRBV29-1
CDR3 protein: SVEGAGVGTEAF

clone size: NA
J gene: TRBJ2-7
V gene: TRBV12-5
CDR3 protein: ASGLTGLANAYEQY

clone size: NA
J gene: TRBJ2-7
V gene: TRBV20-1
CDR3 protein: SARSDEQY

clone size: NA
J gene: TRBJ2-7
V gene: TRBV7-2
CDR3 protein: ASSFQVAGSYEQY

clone size: NA
J gene: TRBJ2-7
V gene: TRBV7-6
CDR3 protein: ASSLDAGYYEQY

clone size: NA
J gene: TRBJ2-7
V gene: TRBV4-3
CDR3 protein: ASSQLQGASYEQY

clone size: once
J gene: TRBJ2-5
V gene: TRBV7-7
CDR3 protein: ASSPGTSGKETQY

clone size: NA
J gene: TRBJ1-2
V gene: TRBV14
CDR3 protein: ASSQQTAYGYT

clone size: NA
J gene: TRBJ2-2
V gene: TRBV4-3
CDR3 protein: ASSQDWASLNTGELF

clone size: NA
J gene: TRBJ1-3
V gene: TRBV3-1/TRBV3-2
CDR3 protein: ASSQAPGSGNTIY

clone size: once
J gene: TRBJ2-7
V gene: TRBV13
CDR3 protein: ASSHSLLSYEQY

clone size: NA
J gene: TRBJ2-2
V gene: TRBV29-1
CDR3 protein: SVGGAGGANTGELF

clone size: NA
J gene: TRBJ1-2
V gene: TRBV4-1
CDR3 protein: ASSQGEIGGGNYGYT

clone size: NA
J gene: TRBJ2-7
V gene: TRBV24-1
CDR3 protein: ATSVSGDTYEQY

clone size: NA
J gene: TRBJ1-1
V gene: TRBV5-6
CDR3 protein: ASSLGLTTEAF

clone size: NA
J gene: TRBJ1-5
V gene: TRBV30
CDR3 protein: AWSVRDSGRPQH

clone size: NA
J gene: TRBJ2-7
V gene: TRBV6-2/TRBV6-3
CDR3 protein: ASSYSTQAGGLGEQY

clone size: NA
J gene: TRBJ1-5
V gene: TRBV20-1
CDR3 protein: SASNRGRRSNQPQH

clone size: NA
J gene: TRBJ2-1
V gene: TRBV29-1
CDR3 protein: SVDRGNEQF

clone size: NA
J gene: TRBJ2-7
V gene: TRBV30
CDR3 protein: AWWTVSEQY

clone size: NA
J gene: TRBJ2-7
V gene: TRBV5-5
CDR3 protein: ASSLGWGVNEQY

clone size: NA
J gene: TRBJ1-4
V gene: TRBV6-5
CDR3 protein: ASSTREPSNEKLF

clone size: NA
J gene: TRBJ1-6
V gene: TRBV7-2
CDR3 protein: ASSSRVDNSPLH

clone size: NA
J gene: TRBJ2-7
V gene: TRBV6-5
CDR3 protein: ASRNSYEQY

clone size: NA
J gene: TRBJ2-7
V gene: TRBV19
CDR3 protein: ASSISSGSEQY

clone size: few
J gene: TRBJ2-1
V gene: TRBV7-7
CDR3 protein: ASSLGTSGSGNEQF

clone size: once
J gene: TRBJ2-7
V gene: TRBV15
CDR3 protein: ATSTGLAAPWEQY